This T cell receptor (beta chain) was sequenced during a study of PD-1 blockade in classical Hodgkin lymphoma. The table came from immunoSEQ multiplex PCR; TCRdb's copy has only in-frame clones and leaves some out. Of tens of thousands of clones listed, 75% to 90% are singletons. Every patient was affected by relapse after autologous stem cell transplantation, while exposure to brentuximab vedotin was not uniform. Findings and limits, study-wide: Prior therapy or disease activity may underlie the repertoire differences, whose causes remain undefined. Healthy donors were reported to have higher baseline TCR diversity than newly diagnosed patients. Complete responders showed a baseline diversity that resembled the diversity of newly diagnosed patients. It was CD4+ TCR diversity, not CD8+, that rose significantly by C4D1.

The V and J ends lost 0 bases and 3 bases respectively, with 13 bases between them. The CDR3 loop spans 15 amino acids. Per germline, CDR1 GTSNPN and CDR2 SVGIG (reference sequence). A remark on this clone: Its antigen is not known.

The chain combines TRBV30 with TRBJ2-3; no firm D call. This TCR came from a human donor with classical Hodgkin lymphoma. Sequenced material: peripheral blood mononuclear cells (PBMCs), taken at baseline. CDR3 region: CAWSVGAPLTDTQYF. In nucleotides, the CDR3 is TGTGCCTGGAGTGTAGGTGCACCCCTGACAGATACGCAGTATTTT.